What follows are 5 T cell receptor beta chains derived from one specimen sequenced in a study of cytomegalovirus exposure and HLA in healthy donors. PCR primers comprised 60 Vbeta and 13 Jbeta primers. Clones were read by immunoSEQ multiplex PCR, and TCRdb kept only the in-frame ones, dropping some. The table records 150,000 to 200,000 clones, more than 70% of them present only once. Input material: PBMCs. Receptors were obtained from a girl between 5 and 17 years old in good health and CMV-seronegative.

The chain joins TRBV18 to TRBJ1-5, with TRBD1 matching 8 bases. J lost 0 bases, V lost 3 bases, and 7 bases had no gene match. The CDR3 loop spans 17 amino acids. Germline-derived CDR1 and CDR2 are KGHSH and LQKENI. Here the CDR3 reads CASSPRDRSFSNQPQHF. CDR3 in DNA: TGTGCCAGCTCACCTCGGGACAGGTCTTTTAGCAATCAGCCCCAGCATTTT.

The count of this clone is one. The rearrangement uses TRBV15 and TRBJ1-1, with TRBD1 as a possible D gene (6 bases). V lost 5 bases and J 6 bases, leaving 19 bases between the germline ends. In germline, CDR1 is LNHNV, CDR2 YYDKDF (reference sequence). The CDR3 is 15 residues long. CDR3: CATSRRDRIAPEAFF. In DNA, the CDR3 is TGTGCCACCAGCCGCCGTGACAGGATAGCCCCTGAAGCTTTCTTT.

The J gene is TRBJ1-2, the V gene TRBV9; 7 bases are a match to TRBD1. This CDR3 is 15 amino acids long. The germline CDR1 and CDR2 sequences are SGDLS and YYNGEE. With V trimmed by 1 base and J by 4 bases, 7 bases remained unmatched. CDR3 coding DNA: TGTGCCAGCAGCGTAAGCCCGGGACAGAGCTATGGCTACACCTTC. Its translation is CASSVSPGQSYGYTF.

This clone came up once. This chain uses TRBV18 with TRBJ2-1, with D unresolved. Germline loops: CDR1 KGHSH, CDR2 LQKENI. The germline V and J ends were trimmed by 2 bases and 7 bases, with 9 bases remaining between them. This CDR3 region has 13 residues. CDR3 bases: TGTGCCAGCTCACCAATTACTCTGAATGAGCAGTTCTTC. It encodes CASSPITLNEQFF. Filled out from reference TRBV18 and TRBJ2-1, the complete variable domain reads NAGVMQNPRHLVRRRGQEARLRCSPMKGHSHVYWYRQLPEEGLKFMVYLQKENIIDESGMPKERFSAEFPKEGPSILRIQQVVRGDSAAYFCASSPITLNEQFFGPGTRLTVL.

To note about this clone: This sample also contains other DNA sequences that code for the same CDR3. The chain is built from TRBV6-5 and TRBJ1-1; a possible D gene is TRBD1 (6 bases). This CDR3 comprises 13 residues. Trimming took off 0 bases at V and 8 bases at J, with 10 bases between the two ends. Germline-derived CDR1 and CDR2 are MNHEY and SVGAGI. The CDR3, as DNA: TGTGCCAGCAGTTACTCTAGGGGGACCGAAGCTTTCTTT. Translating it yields CASSYSRGTEAFF.